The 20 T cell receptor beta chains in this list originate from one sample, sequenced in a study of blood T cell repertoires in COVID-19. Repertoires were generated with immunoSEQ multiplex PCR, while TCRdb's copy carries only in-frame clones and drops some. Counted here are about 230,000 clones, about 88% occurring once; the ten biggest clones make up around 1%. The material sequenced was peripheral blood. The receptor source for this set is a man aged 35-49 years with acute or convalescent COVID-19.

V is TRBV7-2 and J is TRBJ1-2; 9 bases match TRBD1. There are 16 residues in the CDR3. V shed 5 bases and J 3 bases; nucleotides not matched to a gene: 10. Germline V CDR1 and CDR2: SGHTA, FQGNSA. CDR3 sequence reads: CASSRPWTGADYGYTF. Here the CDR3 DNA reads TGTGCCAGCAGCCGCCCATGGACAGGGGCGGACTATGGCTACACCTTC.

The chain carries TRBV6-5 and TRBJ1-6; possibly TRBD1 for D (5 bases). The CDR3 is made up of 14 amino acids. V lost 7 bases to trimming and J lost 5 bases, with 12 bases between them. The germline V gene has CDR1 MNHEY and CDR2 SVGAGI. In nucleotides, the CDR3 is TGTGCCAGCAAGGGGCCAGCTGATAATTCACCCCTCCACTTT. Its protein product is CASKGPADNSPLHF.

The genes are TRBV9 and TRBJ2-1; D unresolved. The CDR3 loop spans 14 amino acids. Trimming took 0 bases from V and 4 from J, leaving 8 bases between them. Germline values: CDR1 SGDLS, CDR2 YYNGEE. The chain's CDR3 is CASSVETAYNEQFF. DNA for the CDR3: TGTGCCAGCAGCGTAGAAACAGCTTACAATGAGCAGTTCTTC.

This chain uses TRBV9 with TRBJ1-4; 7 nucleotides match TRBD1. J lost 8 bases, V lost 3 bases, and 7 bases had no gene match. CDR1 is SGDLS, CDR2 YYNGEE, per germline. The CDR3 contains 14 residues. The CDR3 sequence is CASSATGLREKLFF. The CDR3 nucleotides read TGTGCCAGCAGCGCGACAGGGTTACGGGAAAAACTGTTTTTT.

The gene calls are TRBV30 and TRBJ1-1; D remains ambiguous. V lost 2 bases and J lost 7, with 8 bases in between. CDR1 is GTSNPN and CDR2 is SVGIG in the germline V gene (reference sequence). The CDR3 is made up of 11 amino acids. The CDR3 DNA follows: TGTGCCTGGAGTCCTCGGGGTGAAGCTTTCTTT. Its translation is CAWSPRGEAFF.

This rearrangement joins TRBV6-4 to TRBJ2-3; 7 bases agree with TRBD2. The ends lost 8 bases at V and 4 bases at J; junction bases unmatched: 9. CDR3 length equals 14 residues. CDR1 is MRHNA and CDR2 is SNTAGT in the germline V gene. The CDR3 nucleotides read TGTGCCAGCGGGGTACCGGGGGGTCCAGATACGCAGTATTTT. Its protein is CASGVPGGPDTQYF.

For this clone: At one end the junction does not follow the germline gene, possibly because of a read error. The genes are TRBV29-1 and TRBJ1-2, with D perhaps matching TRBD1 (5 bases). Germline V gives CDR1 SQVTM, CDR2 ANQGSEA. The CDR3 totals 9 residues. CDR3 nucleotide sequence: TGCAGCGTTGAACAGGGAAACGCCTTC. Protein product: CSVEQGNAF.

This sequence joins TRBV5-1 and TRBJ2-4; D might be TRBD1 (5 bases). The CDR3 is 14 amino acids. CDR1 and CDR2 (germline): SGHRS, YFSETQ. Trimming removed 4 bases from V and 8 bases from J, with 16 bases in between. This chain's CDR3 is CASSQTQGPHIQYF. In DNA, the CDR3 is TGCGCCAGCAGCCAAACTCAGGGTCCCCACATTCAGTACTTC.

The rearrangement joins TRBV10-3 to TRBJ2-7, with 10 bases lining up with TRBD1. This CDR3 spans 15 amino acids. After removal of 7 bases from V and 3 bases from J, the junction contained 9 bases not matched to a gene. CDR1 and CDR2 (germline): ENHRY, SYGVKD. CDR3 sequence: CAITAGQGPFYEQYF. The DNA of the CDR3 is TGTGCCATCACCGCGGGACAGGGGCCTTTCTACGAGCAGTACTTC.

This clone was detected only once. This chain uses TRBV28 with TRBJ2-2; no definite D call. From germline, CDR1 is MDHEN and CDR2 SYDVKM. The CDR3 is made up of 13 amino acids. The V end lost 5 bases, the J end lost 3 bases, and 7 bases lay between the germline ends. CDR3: CASSTHYTGELFF. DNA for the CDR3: TGTGCCAGCAGTACGCACTACACCGGGGAGCTGTTTTTT.

The CDR3 sequence: CASSWPPSGGARDTQYF. CDR3 nucleotides: TGTGCCAGCAGCTGGCCTCCCAGCGGGGGGGCGCGAGATACGCAGTATTTT. This rearrangement joins TRBV11-2 to TRBJ2-3; 10 nucleotides match TRBD2. V was pared by 4 bases and J by 5 bases, with 12 bases of the junction left unmatched. The CDR3 has 17 residues. The germline CDR1 and CDR2 sequences are SGHAT and FQNNGV.

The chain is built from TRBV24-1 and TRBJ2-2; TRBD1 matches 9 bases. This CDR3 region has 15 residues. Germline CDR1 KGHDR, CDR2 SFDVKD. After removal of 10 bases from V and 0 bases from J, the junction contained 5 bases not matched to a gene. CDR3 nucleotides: TGTGCCACGAGTAGGGACAGGGCGAACACCGGGGAGCTGTTTTTT. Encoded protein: CATSRDRANTGELFF.

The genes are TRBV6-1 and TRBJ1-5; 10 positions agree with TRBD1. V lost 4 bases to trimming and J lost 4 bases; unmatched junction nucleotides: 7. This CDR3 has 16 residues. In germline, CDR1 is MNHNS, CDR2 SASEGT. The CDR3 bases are TGTGCCAGCAGTGCGGGGGACAGGGGAGTAAATCAGCCCCAGCATTTT. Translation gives CASSAGDRGVNQPQHF.

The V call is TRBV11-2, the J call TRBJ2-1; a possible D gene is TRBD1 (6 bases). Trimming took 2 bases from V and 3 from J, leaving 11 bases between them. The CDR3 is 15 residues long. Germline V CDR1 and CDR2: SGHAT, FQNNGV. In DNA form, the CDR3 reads TGTGCCAGCAGCTTATCTGGGGGCCTCTACAATGAGCAGTTCTTC. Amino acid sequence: CASSLSGGLYNEQFF. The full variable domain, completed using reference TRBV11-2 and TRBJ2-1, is EAGVAQSPRYKIIEKRQSVAFWCNPISGHATLYWYQQILGQGPKLLIQFQNNGVVDDSQLPKDRFSAERLKGVDSTLKIQPAKLEDSAVYLCASSLSGGLYNEQFFGPGTRLTVL.

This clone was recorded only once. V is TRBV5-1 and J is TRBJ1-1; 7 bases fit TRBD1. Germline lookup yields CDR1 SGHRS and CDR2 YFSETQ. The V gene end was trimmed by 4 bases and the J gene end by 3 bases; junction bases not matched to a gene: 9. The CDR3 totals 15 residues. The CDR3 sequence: CASSRDRVGYTEAFF. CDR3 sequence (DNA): TGCGCCAGCAGCCGAGACAGGGTTGGATACACTGAAGCTTTCTTT. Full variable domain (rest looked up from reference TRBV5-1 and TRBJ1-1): KAGVTQTPRYLIKTRGQQVTLSCSPISGHRSVSWYQQTPGQGLQFLFEYFSETQRNKGNFPGRFSGRQFSNSRSEMNVSTLELGDSALYLCASSRDRVGYTEAFFGQGTRLTVV.

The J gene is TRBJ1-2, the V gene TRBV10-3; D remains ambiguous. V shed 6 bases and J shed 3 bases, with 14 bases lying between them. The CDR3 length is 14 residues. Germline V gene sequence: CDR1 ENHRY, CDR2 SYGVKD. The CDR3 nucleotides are TGTGCCATCAGACGAGATGTGGAGGACTATGGCTACACCTTC. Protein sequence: CAIRRDVEDYGYTF.

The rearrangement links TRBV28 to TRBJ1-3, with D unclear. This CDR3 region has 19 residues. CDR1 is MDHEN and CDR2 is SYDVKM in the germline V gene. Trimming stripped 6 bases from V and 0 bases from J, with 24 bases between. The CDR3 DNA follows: TGTGCCAGCAGCGGGGATAGGGCAGGTTTAGTATACTCTGGAAACACCATATATTTT. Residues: CASSGDRAGLVYSGNTIYF. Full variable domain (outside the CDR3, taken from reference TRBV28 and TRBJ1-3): DVKVTQSSRYLVKRTGEKVFLECVQDMDHENMFWYRQDPGLGLRLIYFSYDVKMKEKGDIPEGYSVSREKKERFSLILESASTNQTSMYLCASSGDRAGLVYSGNTIYFGEGSWLTVV.

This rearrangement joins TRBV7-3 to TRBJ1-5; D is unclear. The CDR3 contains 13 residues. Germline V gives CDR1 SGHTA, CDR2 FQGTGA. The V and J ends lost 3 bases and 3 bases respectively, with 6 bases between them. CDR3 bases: TGTGCCAGCAGCTTTAGTCTCAATCAGCCCCAGCATTTT. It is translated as CASSFSLNQPQHF.

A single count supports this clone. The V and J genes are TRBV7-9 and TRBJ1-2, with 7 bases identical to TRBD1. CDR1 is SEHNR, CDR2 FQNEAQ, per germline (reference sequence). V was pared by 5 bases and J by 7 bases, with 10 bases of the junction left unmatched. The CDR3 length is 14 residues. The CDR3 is CASSRPDRDLGYTF. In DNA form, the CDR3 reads TGTGCCAGCAGCAGACCAGACAGGGACCTTGGCTACACCTTC.

CDR3 in DNA: TGTGCCAGCAGTTCTGACAGGGCGGGCACTGAAGCTTTCTTT. Its protein is CASSSDRAGTEAFF. The chain links TRBV27 to TRBJ1-1, with TRBD1 matching over 7 bases. This CDR3 region has 14 residues. The germline V gene has CDR1 MNHEY and CDR2 SMNVEV (reference sequence). Unmatched junction bases numbered 6, after V lost 4 bases and J lost 4 bases.